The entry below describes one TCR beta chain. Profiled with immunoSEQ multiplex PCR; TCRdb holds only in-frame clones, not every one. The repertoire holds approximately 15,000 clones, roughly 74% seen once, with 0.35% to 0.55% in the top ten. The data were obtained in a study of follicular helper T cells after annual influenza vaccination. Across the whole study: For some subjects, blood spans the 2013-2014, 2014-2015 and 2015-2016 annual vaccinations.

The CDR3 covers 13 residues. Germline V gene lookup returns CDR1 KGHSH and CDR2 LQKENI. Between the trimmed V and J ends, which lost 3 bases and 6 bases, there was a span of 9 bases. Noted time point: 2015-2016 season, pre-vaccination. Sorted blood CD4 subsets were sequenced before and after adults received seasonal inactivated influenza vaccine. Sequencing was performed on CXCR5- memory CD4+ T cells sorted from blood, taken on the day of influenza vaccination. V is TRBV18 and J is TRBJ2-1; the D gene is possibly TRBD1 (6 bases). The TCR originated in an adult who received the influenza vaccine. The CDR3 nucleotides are TGTGCCAGCTCACCCACAGGGCCCAATGAGCAGTTCTTC. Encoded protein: CASSPTGPNEQFF. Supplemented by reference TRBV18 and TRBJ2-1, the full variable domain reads NAGVMQNPRHLVRRRGQEARLRCSPMKGHSHVYWYRQLPEEGLKFMVYLQKENIIDESGMPKERFSAEFPKEGPSILRIQQVVRGDSAAYFCASSPTGPNEQFFGPGTRLTVL.